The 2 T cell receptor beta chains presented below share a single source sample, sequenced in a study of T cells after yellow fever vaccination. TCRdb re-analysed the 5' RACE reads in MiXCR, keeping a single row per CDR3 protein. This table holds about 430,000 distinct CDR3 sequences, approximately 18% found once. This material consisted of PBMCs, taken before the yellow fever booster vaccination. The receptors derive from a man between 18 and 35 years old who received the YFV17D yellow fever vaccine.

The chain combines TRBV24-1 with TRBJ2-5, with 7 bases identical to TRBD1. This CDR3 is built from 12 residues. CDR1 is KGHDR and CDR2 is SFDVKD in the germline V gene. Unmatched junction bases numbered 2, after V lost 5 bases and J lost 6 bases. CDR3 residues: CATSGTGQTQYF. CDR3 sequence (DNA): TGTGCCACCAGTGGGACAGGACAGACCCAGTACTTC.

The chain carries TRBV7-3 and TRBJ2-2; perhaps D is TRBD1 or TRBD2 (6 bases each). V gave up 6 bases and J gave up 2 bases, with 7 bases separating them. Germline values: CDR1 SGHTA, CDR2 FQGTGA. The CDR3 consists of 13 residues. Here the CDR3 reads CASRGGNTGELFF. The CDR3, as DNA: TGTGCCAGCAGGGGGGGCAACACCGGGGAGCTGTTTTTT.